This T cell receptor (beta chain) was found in a study of identical twins. In its sample, this clonotype was seen many times. Using its own MiXCR run on the 5' RACE reads, TCRdb lists one record per CDR3 protein. Here the sample spans about 340,000 distinct CDR3 sequences, around an eighth being singletons. The CDR3 is 16 residues long. V lost 1 base and J lost 8, with 19 bases in between. In germline, CDR1 is SGDLS, CDR2 YYNGEE. These data also featured in a second study, about yellow fever vaccine responses in identical twins.

V is TRBV9 and J is TRBJ2-1; unclear D gene. Sequencing input: CD8+ T cells sorted from blood. This clonotype originated in a woman aged 18-30 years in good health. CDR3 sequence: CASSVTSVLGTYEQFF. The CDR3 DNA is TGTGCCAGCAGCGTAACGAGTGTGCTAGGTACTTATGAGCAGTTCTTC.